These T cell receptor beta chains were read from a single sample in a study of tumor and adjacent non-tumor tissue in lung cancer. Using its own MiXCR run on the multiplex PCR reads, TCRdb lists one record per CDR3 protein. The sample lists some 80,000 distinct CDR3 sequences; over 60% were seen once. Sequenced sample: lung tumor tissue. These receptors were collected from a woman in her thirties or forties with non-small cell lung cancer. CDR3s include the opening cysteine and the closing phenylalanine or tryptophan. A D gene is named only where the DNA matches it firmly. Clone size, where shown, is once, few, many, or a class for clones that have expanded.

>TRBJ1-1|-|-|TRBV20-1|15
TGCAGTGATGGGGGGGGAATTCTTGGGGACACTGAAGCTTTCTTT
CSDGGGILGDTEAFF
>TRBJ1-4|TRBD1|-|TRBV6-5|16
TGTGCCAGCAGCCCAACAGGGGGATCAGCTAATGAAAAACTGTTTTTT
CASSPTGGSANEKLFF
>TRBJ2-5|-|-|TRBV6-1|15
TGTGCCAGCAGGAATGTGGTAGGGGGGGAAGAGACCCAGTACTTC
CASRNVVGGEETQYF
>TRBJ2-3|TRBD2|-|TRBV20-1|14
TGCAGTGCACCTGGACTAGCGGGGACAGATACGCAGTATTTT
CSAPGLAGTDTQYF
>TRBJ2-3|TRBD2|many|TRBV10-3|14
TGTGCCATCACCAAGACTAGCAGCACAGATACGCAGTATTTT
CAITKTSSTDTQYF
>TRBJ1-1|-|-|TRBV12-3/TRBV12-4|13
TGTGCCAGCAGTGGGGGACGGAACACTGAAGTTTTCTTT
CASSGGRNTEVFF
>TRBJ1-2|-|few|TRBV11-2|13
TGTGCCAGCAGCTTAGACGACAGTTATGGCTACACCTTC
CASSLDDSYGYTF
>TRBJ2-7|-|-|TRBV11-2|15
TGTACCAGCAGCGCGTCTCGGGATTCTTATTGCGAGCAGTACTTC
CTSSASRDSYCEQYF
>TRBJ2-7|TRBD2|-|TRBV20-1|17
TGCAGTGCTAGACCCCGTGGGACTGGCGGGAGTCCCTACGAGCAGTACTTC
CSARPRGTGGSPYEQYF
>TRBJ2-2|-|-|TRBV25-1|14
TGTGCCAGCAGTGAATGCAAAAACACCGGGGAGCTGTTTTTT
CASSECKNTGELFF
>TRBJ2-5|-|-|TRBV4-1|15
TGCGCCTGCATTCAAGGGTTGGGGACACAAGAGACCCAGTACTTC
CACIQGLGTQETQYF
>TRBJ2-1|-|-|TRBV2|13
TGTGCCAGCAGGTGGGGGAACATAGGCGAGCGGTTCTTC
CASRWGNIGERFF
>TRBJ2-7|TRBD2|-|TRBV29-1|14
TGTAGCGCCTCGACTAGCTGCTTGGCTAATGAGCAGTACTTC
CSASTSCLANEQYF
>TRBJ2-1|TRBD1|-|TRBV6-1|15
TGTGCCAGCAACTTGACAGGGCTTGAGGCAATTGAGCAGTTCTTC
CASNLTGLEAIEQFF
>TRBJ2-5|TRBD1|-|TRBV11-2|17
TGTGCCAGCAGCTTAAGTAATAACAGGGGCCTGCAAGAGACCCAGTACTTC
CASSLSNNRGLQETQYF
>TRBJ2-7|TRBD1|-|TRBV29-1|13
TGCAGCGTTCGACAGGGGGCTTCCTACGAGCAGTACTTC
CSVRQGASYEQYF
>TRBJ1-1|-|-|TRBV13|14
TGTGCCAGCAGCTCGGTGGCACTGAACACTGAAGCTTTCTTT
CASSSVALNTEAFF
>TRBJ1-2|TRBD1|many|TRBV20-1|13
TGCAGTGCTGGGACAGGGCCTGGGGAAGGCTACACCTTC
CSAGTGPGEGYTF
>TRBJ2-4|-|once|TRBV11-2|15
TGTGCCAGCAGCTCAATACTCGGAGGAGCGGACATTCAGTACTTC
CASSSILGGADIQYF
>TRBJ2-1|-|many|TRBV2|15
TGTGCCAGCAGGTGGGACATGAGCTCCTACAATGAGCAGTTCTTC
CASRWDMSSYNEQFF
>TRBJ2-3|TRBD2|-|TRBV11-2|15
TGTGCCAGCAGTTCACTAGCGGGGGGGATGGATACGCAGTATTTT
CASSSLAGGMDTQYF
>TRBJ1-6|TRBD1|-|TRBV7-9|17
TGTACCAGCAGCGCCGGGACAGGGAATCTAGAAAATTCACCCCTCCACTTT
CTSSAGTGNLENSPLHF
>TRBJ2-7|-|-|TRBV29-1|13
TGCAGTGTACTGACAGTGTTCTCCTACGAGCAGTACTTC
CSVLTVFSYEQYF
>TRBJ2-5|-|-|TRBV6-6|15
TGTGCCAGCAGTCTAAGAGGGGTCGGTCCAGAGACCCAGTACTTC
CASSLRGVGPETQYF
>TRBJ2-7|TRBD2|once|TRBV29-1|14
TGCAGCGCCTCGACTAGCGGCTTGGCTGTTGAGCAGTACTTC
CSASTSGLAVEQYF
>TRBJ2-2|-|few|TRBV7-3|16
TGTGCCAGCAGCGCACGCCCTCGAGGTGTCGGCGGGGAGCTGTTTTTT
CASSARPRGVGGELFF
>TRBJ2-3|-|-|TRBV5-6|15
TGTGCCAGCAGCTTAGGTATCCTTTGCACAAATACGCAGTATTTT
CASSLGILCTNTQYF
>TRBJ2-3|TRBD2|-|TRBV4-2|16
TGTGCCAGCAACCAAATGGGACTAGCAGGAGGGGATACGCAGTATTTT
CASNQMGLAGGDTQYF
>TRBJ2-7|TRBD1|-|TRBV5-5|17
TGTGCCAGCACTCGGACAGGGCCCCCAGTTCGATCCTACGAGCAGTATTTC
CASTRTGPPVRSYEQYF
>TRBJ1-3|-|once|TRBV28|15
TGTGCCAGCAGTTCGTGCAGACGCTCTGGAAACACCATATATTTT
CASSSCRRSGNTIYF
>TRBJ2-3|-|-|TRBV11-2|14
TGTGCCAGGAGCCCTCTAAGCGCGGCAGATACGTGGTATTTT
CARSPLSAADTWYF
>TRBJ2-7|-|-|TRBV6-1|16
-
CTSSEEYFGPLGEQYF
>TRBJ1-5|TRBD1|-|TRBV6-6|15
TGTGCCAGCAATTACGGACAGGCCAATGATCAACCCCAGCATTTT
CASNYGQANDQPQHF
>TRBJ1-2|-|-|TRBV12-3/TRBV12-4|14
TGTGTCAACACCACTTCAGGGCTTGGATATGGCTACACCTTC
CVNTTSGLGYGYTF
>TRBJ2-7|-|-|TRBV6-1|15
TGTGCCAGCAGTGAAGAAAAAGGTAGTTGGGACGAGCAGCACTTC
CASSEEKGSWDEQHF
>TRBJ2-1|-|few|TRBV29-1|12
TGCAGCGCAGATTCAGGGACGATGGGGCAGTTCTTC
CSADSGTMGQFF
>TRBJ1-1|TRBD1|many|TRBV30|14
TGTGCCTGGCGGGACAGAATTGCGAACACTGAAGCTTTCTTT
CAWRDRIANTEAFF
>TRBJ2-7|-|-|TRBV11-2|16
TGTGCCAGCAACTTAGGACTAACGGGAGATAGCAACGAGCAGTACTTC
CASNLGLTGDSNEQYF
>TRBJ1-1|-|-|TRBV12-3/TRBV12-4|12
TGTGACAGCACTTTAATTCCAGAGAAAGCTTTCTTT
CDSTLIPEKAFF
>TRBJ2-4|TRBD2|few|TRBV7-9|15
TGTGACAGCAGCCCTGCGGGGGGAACCAAAAACATTCAGTACTTC
CDSSPAGGTKNIQYF